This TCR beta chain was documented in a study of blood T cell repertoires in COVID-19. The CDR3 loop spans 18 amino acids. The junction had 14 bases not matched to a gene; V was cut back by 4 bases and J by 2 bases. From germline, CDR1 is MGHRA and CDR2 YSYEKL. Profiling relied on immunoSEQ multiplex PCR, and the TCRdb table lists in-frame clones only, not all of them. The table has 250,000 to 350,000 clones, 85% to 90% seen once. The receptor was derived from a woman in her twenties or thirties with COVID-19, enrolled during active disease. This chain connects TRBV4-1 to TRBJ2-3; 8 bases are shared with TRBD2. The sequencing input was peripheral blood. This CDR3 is CASSLRAPAGAHTDTQYF. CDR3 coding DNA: TGCGCCAGCAGCCTGAGGGCCCCAGCGGGAGCCCACACAGATACGCAGTATTTT.